The 17 T cell receptor beta chains presented below share a single source sample, sequenced in a study of blood T cell repertoires in COVID-19. TCRdb keeps only in-frame clones here, not all; method: immunoSEQ multiplex PCR. The sample holds under 20,000 clones; roughly 80% are singletons and the top ten take roughly a fifth. What was sequenced was peripheral blood. The receptors come from a man older than 75 with active COVID-19.

This clone was seen just once. V is TRBV4-3 and J is TRBJ1-2, with D tentatively TRBD1 (6 bases). The CDR3 totals 14 residues. V lost 4 bases and J lost 8, with 17 bases in between. The germline gives CDR1 LGHNA, CDR2 YSLEER. The CDR3 spells CASSPSGGGGGYTF. CDR3 coding DNA: TGCGCCAGCAGCCCTTCAGGTGGGGGCGGAGGCTACACCTTC.

The V and J genes are TRBV19 and TRBJ1-1, with D maybe TRBD1 (6 bases). Between the trimmed V and J ends, which lost 1 base and 1 base, there was a span of 10 bases. The CDR3 length is 15 residues. Looked up from germline, CDR1 is LNHDA and CDR2 is SQIVND (reference sequence). The CDR3 DNA reads TGTGCCAGTAGTATAGGGCGGACAGCGAACACTGAAGCTTTCTTT. Translated: CASSIGRTANTEAFF.

This clone was seen a few times. In DNA form, the CDR3 reads TGTGCCACCAGTGATCCCGGGACTGGTGAGGAGACCCAGTACTTC. Translating gives CATSDPGTGEETQYF. V and J are TRBV24-1 and TRBJ2-5; TRBD2 is a possible D gene (6 bases). Germline values: CDR1 KGHDR, CDR2 SFDVKD. This CDR3 is built from 15 residues. Deletions cut 3 bases from V and 5 bases from J, with 15 bases between.

The gene calls are TRBV5-1 and TRBJ2-1; 7 nucleotides align to TRBD1. V trimming: 0 bases; J trimming: 1 base; junction bases outside the gene matches: 4. CDR1 SGHRS and CDR2 YFSETQ come from the germline V gene. The length of the CDR3 is 16 residues. The CDR3 region is CASSLDGTVSYNEQFF. CDR3 in DNA: TGCGCCAGCAGCTTGGACGGGACAGTGTCCTACAATGAGCAGTTCTTC.

This sequence joins TRBV5-6 and TRBJ1-4; 8 bases align to TRBD1. The CDR3 has 14 amino acids. Losses at the gene ends were 4 bases for V and 7 bases for J; bases not matched to a gene: 6. Germline CDR1 SGHDT, CDR2 YYEEEE. The CDR3 DNA is TGTGCCAGCAGCCGGACAGGGTTTGGTGAAAAACTGTTTTTT. It translates to CASSRTGFGEKLFF.

This chain joins TRBV4-2 and TRBJ2-1, with TRBD2 identical over 8 bases. The trim removed 4 bases at V and 1 base at J, leaving 21 bases unmatched. The length of the CDR3 is 21 residues. CDR1 and CDR2 from the germline V gene are LGHNA and YNFKEQ. Here the CDR3 DNA reads TGTGCCAGCAGCCTTAACCCACTTACTGGACTAGCTCGGGAATCCTACAATGAGCAGTTCTTC. Its protein is CASSLNPLTGLARESYNEQFF.

This clone has just a few counts. V and J are TRBV14 and TRBJ2-2; D remains unclear. The CDR3 spans 16 residues. Trimming left V 1 base short and J 0 bases short, with 9 bases between. Germline lookup yields CDR1 SGHDN and CDR2 FVKESK. CDR3 loop: CASSQVATANTGELFF. Written as DNA, the CDR3 is TGTGCCAGCAGCCAAGTGGCAACAGCGAACACCGGGGAGCTGTTTTTT.

This clone occurred once. This sequence joins TRBV30 and TRBJ1-6; no reliable D call. Germline CDR1 GTSNPN, CDR2 SVGIG (reference sequence). V lost 4 bases to trimming and J lost 7 bases, with 11 bases between them. This CDR3 has 13 residues. DNA for the CDR3: TGTGCCTGGAACCAGGAATTCAATTCACCCCTCCACTTT. Amino acids: CAWNQEFNSPLHF.

CDR3 residues: CASRGHHHLYEQYF. The DNA of the CDR3 is TGTGCCAGCAGGGGACATCACCACCTCTACGAGCAGTACTTC. The chain joins TRBV6-4 to TRBJ2-7; D perhaps matches TRBD1 (6 bases). The CDR3 has 14 amino acids. Germline CDR1 and CDR2: MRHNA and SNTAGT. The ends were cut back, 6 bases at V and 3 bases at J, with 15 bases in the middle.

In its sample, this clone was seen a few times. The V gene is TRBV4-3, the J gene TRBJ1-4; D unresolved. Germline V CDR1 and CDR2: LGHNA, YSLEER. The CDR3 totals 15 residues. The V end lost 4 bases, the J end lost 0 bases, and 9 bases lay between the germline ends. The chain's CDR3 is CASSRGDATNEKLFF. DNA of the CDR3: TGCGCCAGCAGCCGAGGAGATGCAACTAATGAAAAACTGTTTTTT.

The chain has TRBV7-9 and TRBJ1-4; D ambiguous. This CDR3 has 13 amino acids. Per germline, CDR1 SEHNR and CDR2 FQNEAQ (reference sequence). The V and J ends lost 5 bases and 8 bases respectively, with 12 bases between them. The CDR3 is CASSRDSREKLFF. CDR3 DNA sequence: TGTGCCAGCAGCCGGGATTCACGGGAAAAACTGTTTTTT.

The gene calls are TRBV5-4 and TRBJ2-1; 8 bases are a match to TRBD2. The CDR3 contains 15 residues. Germline V lookup: CDR1 SGHNT, CDR2 YYREEE (reference sequence). V lost 4 bases and J lost 0; bases outside the gene matches: 3. The CDR3 sequence: CASSQLAGSYNEQFF. The DNA of the CDR3 is TGTGCCAGCAGCCAGCTAGCGGGCTCCTACAATGAGCAGTTCTTC.

The V call is TRBV6-5, the J call TRBJ2-4; maybe TRBD2 (5 bases). V shed 0 bases and J shed 6 bases, with 15 bases lying between them. In germline, CDR1 is MNHEY, CDR2 SVGAGI. This CDR3 is 16 amino acids long. The CDR3 here is CASSYSTGRWGNIQYF. As DNA, the CDR3 is TGTGCCAGCAGTTACTCGACTGGGAGATGGGGAAACATTCAGTACTTC.

CDR3 sequence: CASSFGDYGYTF. In nucleotides, the CDR3 is TGTGCCAGCAGTTTCGGGGACTATGGCTACACCTTC. The chain links TRBV12-3 or TRBV12-4 to TRBJ1-2; D unresolved. V dropped 3 bases and J dropped 3 bases, with 5 bases sitting between them. CDR3 size: 12 residues.

The rearrangement links TRBV7-8 to TRBJ2-1; maybe TRBD1 (6 bases). Germline lookup yields CDR1 SGHVS and CDR2 FQNEAQ. V shed 2 bases and J shed 3 bases, with 11 bases lying between them. The CDR3 covers 15 residues. The CDR3 region has the DNA TGTGCCAGCAGCTTAACGAGACAGGACTACAATGAGCAGTTCTTC. Residues: CASSLTRQDYNEQFF.

The chain carries TRBV5-4 and TRBJ2-7; 7 nucleotides match TRBD1. Germline V gene lookup returns CDR1 SGHNT and CDR2 YYREEE (reference sequence). The CDR3 has 15 residues. Trimming cost V 0 bases and J 2 bases; bases outside gene matches: 5. The CDR3 is CASSLDRQGTYEQYF. As DNA, the CDR3 is TGTGCCAGCAGCTTGGATCGACAGGGAACCTACGAGCAGTACTTC.

The chain employs TRBV12-3 or TRBV12-4 and TRBJ2-7; tentative D call: TRBD2 (5 bases). Trimming took 10 bases from V and 4 from J, leaving 11 bases between them. This CDR3 has 11 residues. This chain's CDR3 is CATGKLYEQYF. DNA of the CDR3: TGTGCCACCGGGAAGCTTTACGAGCAGTACTTC.